This T cell receptor (beta chain) is drawn from a study of identical twins. TCRdb redid the calling of the 5' RACE reads with MiXCR, one entry per CDR3 protein. The repertoire holds roughly 630,000 distinct CDR3 sequences, with under 8.5% as singletons. The data were also submitted as part of a second study, on yellow fever vaccine responses in identical twins.

The specimen was PBMCs. The TCR originated in a woman between 18 and 30 years old in good health.

CDR3 sequence reads: CSAIIPGLAGYNEQFF. CDR3 sequence (DNA): TGCAGTGCGATTATTCCGGGACTAGCGGGTTACAATGAGCAGTTCTTC. The chain employs TRBV20-1 and TRBJ2-1; 12 bases align to TRBD2. Germline V gene lookup returns CDR1 DFQATT and CDR2 SNEGSKA (reference sequence). J lost 4 bases, V lost 6 bases, and 10 bases had no gene match. The CDR3 loop spans 16 amino acids.